The 12 T cell receptor beta chains below were found in one sample sequenced in a study of a mutant IDH1 vaccine in newly diagnosed glioma. Sequencing used immunoSEQ multiplex PCR; TCRdb keeps in-frame clones, though not all of them. The data contain around 33,000 clones, about three quarters of them singletons. Stated time point: baseline, week 1 (first vaccination visit). Regarding treatment: pre-vaccination baseline after standard-of-care therapy. The starting material was peripheral blood mononuclear cells (PBMCs), obtained from a glioma patient treated with radiotherapy, temozolomide or both. These receptors all come from a man in his fifties with glioma. Some clones in this sample may be carry-over from other donors' samples.

This CDR3 is CASSSNTGVRTVNEKLFF. The CDR3 nucleotides are TGTGCCAGCAGCTCTAATACAGGGGTCAGAACCGTTAATGAAAAACTGTTTTTT. The V call is TRBV11-3, the J call TRBJ1-4; 7 bases line up with TRBD1. V was pared by 4 bases and J by 4 bases, with 15 bases of the junction left unmatched. The length of the CDR3 is 18 residues. From germline, CDR1 is SGHNT and CDR2 YENEEA.

The chain joins TRBV9 to TRBJ2-6; either TRBD1 or TRBD2 may fit D (5 bases each). This CDR3 comprises 15 residues. Trimming removed 4 bases from V and 2 bases from J, with 10 bases in between. The germline CDR1 and CDR2 sequences are SGDLS and YYNGEE. The DNA of the CDR3 is TGTGCCAGCAGCAGGGGAGTAGCTGGGGCCAACGTCCTGACTTTC. It is translated as CASSRGVAGANVLTF.

The CDR3 nucleotides are TGCGCCAGCAGCCAAGAGACGGACGATGGCTACACCTTC. It is translated as CASSQETDDGYTF. The chain links TRBV4-1 to TRBJ1-2, with D unresolved. The germline gives CDR1 MGHRA, CDR2 YSYEKL. V shed 0 bases and J shed 6 bases, with 8 bases lying between them. This CDR3 has 13 amino acids.

The chain has TRBV6-1 and TRBJ2-7; D assignment may be TRBD1 or TRBD2 (5 bases each). Trimming took off 2 bases at V and 3 bases at J, with 14 bases between the two ends. Germline CDR1 MNHNS, CDR2 SASEGT. The CDR3 loop spans 15 amino acids. DNA of the CDR3: TGTGCCAGCAGTGAATCCTCCGGGGCTGTCTACGAGCAGTACTTC. Encoded protein: CASSESSGAVYEQYF.

The J gene is TRBJ1-2, the V gene TRBV30; D remains unclear. From germline, CDR1 is GTSNPN and CDR2 SVGIG (reference sequence). CDR3 length: 12 residues. The ends were cut back, 0 bases at V and 8 bases at J, with 10 bases in the middle. The CDR3 sequence: CAWSVTLGGYTF. The CDR3 DNA reads TGTGCCTGGAGTGTCACTCTGGGAGGCTACACCTTC.

This clone was seen a single time. The genes are TRBV6-5 and TRBJ2-2, with no clear D. The germline gives CDR1 MNHEY, CDR2 SVGAGI. The germline V and J ends were trimmed by 7 bases and 0 bases, with 6 bases remaining between them. This CDR3 has 13 amino acids. CDR3 loop: CASNPSNTGELFF. DNA of the CDR3: TGTGCCAGCAACCCCTCGAACACCGGGGAGCTGTTTTTT.

The chain links TRBV6-1 to TRBJ1-2; TRBD1 matches at 7 bases. Germline V gene sequence: CDR1 MNHNS, CDR2 SASEGT. Germline trimming cut 0 bases from V and 7 bases from J; bases unmatched to any gene: 5. This CDR3 comprises 14 residues. Written as DNA, the CDR3 is TGTGCCAGCAGTGAAGCGATTCAGGGGGGTGGCTACACCTTC. It yields the protein CASSEAIQGGGYTF.

The chain has TRBV2 and TRBJ2-1; possibly TRBD2 for D (6 bases). CDR3 size: 16 residues. CDR1 is SNHLY, CDR2 FYNNEI, per germline. V lost 6 bases and J lost 10, with 25 bases in between. CDR3 in amino acids: CASRASAAGLAGEQFF. CDR3 in DNA: TGTGCCAGCAGGGCGTCCGCCGCGGGGCTGGCGGGGGAGCAGTTCTTC. The full variable domain, with the rest looked up from reference TRBV2 and TRBJ2-1, is EPEVTQTPSHQVTQMGQEVILRCVPISNHLYFYWYRQILGQKVEFLVSFYNNEISEKSEIFDDQFSVERPDGSNFTLKIRSTKLEDSAMYFCASRASAAGLAGEQFFGPGTRLTVL.

This clone came up once. The V call is TRBV5-1, the J call TRBJ1-6, with no clear D. The CDR3 is 13 amino acids. Trimming left V 4 bases short and J 8 bases short, with 10 bases between. CDR1 is SGHRS and CDR2 is YFSETQ in the germline V gene. The CDR3 loop is CASSPAGDSPLHF. CDR3 in DNA: TGCGCCAGCAGCCCCGCTGGGGATTCACCCCTCCACTTT.

CDR3 sequence (DNA): TGTGCCAGCTCACCGATCACCGGGTCCCTTAATGAAAAACTGTTTTTT. Its translation: CASSPITGSLNEKLFF. This chain joins TRBV18 and TRBJ1-4; D gene uncertain. This CDR3 contains 16 residues. Germline V CDR1 and CDR2: KGHSH, LQKENI. Trimming took off 3 bases at V and 4 bases at J, with 15 bases between the two ends.

CDR3: CATSSDRVGGNIQYF. CDR3 bases: TGTGCCACCAGCAGTGACAGGGTAGGGGGAAACATTCAGTACTTC. The J gene is TRBJ2-4, the V gene TRBV15, with 7 bases that match TRBD1. Germline-derived CDR1 and CDR2 are LNHNV and YYDKDF (reference sequence). The V segment lost 3 bases and the J segment 6 bases; nucleotides outside the gene matches: 8. The CDR3 extends over 15 amino acids.

The V call is TRBV19, the J call TRBJ2-2; 12 nucleotides agree with TRBD1. V lost 8 bases, J lost 6 bases, and 7 bases stayed unmatched. The CDR3 is 15 residues long. Germline V gene data show CDR1 as LNHDA and CDR2 as SQIVND (reference sequence). In nucleotides, the CDR3 is TGTGCCAGTCGCGACGGGGACAGGGGGCCCGGGGAGCTGTTTTTT. Residues: CASRDGDRGPGELFF. The complete variable domain, with remaining parts taken from reference TRBV19 and TRBJ2-2, reads DGGITQSPKYLFRKEGQNVTLSCEQNLNHDAMYWYRQDPGQGLRLIYYSQIVNDFQKGDIAEGYSVSREKKESFPLTVTSAQKNPTAFYLCASRDGDRGPGELFFGEGSRLTVL.